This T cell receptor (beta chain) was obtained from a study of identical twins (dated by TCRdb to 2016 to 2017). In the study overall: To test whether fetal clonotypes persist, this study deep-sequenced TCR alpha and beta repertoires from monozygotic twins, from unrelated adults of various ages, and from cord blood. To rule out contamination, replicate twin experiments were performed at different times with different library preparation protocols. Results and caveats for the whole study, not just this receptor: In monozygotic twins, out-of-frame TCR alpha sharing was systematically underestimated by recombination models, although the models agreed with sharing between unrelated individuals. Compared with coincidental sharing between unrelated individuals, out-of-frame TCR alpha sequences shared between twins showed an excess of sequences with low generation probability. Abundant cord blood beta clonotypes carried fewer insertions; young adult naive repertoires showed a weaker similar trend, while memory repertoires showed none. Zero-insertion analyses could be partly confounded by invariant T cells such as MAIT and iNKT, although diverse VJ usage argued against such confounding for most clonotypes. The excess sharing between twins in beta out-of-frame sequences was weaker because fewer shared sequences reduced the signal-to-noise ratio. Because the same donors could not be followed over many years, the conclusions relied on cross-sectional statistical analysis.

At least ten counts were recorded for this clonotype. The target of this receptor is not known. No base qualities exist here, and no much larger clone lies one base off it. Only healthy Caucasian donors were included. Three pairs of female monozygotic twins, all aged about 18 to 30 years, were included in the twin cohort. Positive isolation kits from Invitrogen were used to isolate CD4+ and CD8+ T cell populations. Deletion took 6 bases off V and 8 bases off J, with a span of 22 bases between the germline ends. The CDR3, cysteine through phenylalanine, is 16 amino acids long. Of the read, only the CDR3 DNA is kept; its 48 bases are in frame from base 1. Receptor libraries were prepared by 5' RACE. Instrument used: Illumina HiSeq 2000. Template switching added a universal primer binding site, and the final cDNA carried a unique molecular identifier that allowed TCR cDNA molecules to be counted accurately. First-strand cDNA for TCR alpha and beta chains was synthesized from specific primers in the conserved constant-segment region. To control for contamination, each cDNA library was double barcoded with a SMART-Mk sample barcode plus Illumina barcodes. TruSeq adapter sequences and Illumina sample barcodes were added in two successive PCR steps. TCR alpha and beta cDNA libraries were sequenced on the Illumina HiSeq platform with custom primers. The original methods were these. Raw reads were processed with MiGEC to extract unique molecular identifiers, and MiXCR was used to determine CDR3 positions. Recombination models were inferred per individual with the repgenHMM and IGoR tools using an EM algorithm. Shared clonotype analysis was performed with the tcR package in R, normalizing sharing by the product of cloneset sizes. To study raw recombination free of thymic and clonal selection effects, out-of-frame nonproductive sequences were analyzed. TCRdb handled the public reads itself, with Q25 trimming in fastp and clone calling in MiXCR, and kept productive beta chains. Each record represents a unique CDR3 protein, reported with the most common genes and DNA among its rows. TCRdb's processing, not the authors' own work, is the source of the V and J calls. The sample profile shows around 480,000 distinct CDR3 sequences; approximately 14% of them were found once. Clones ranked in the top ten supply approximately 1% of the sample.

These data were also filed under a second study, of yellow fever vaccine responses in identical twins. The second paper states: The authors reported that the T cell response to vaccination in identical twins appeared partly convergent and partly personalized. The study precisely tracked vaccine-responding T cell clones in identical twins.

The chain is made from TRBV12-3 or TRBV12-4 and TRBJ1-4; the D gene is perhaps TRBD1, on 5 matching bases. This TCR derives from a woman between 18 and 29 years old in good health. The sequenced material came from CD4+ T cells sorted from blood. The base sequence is TGTGCCAGCAGCCGACGGACACCCCTAGGGCAGGAAAAACTGTTTTTT. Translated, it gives CASSRRTPLGQEKLFF.